One and the same sample provided the 18 T cell receptor beta chains below, sequenced in a study of CD8+ T cells in alopecia areata. Stated treatment: oral pan-JAK inhibitor, 5-10 mg twice daily. Extraction of RNA preceded its reverse transcription into cDNA, which served as the sequencing template. The data were produced by immunoSEQ multiplex PCR, yet TCRdb's version contains in-frame clones alone and is incomplete. The sample shows about 190,000 clones, around 60% of them seen only once. The sequencing used CD4+ T cells sorted from blood, collected at week 4, from a patient treated with tofacitinib. The receptors here all came from a human donor with alopecia areata.

The table lists this clone with a count of one. The V call is TRBV15, the J call TRBJ2-3, with D possibly matching TRBD2 (6 bases). The CDR3 loop spans 16 amino acids. Trimming pared 4 bases from V and 2 bases from J, leaving 16 bases between. Germline V CDR1 and CDR2: LNHNV, YYDKDF (reference sequence). The CDR3 region is CATSKNSGAPTDTQYF. CDR3 sequence (DNA): TGTGCCACCAGCAAAAATAGCGGCGCGCCCACAGATACGCAGTATTTT.

The V gene is TRBV2, the J gene TRBJ2-1; 13 bases map to TRBD2. Germline V gene lookup returns CDR1 SNHLY and CDR2 FYNNEI. V lost 10 bases, J lost 1 base, and 7 bases stayed unmatched. This CDR3 is 16 amino acids long. CDR3 protein: CATTSGRAWSYNEQFF. The CDR3 region has the DNA TGTGCCACAACTAGCGGGAGGGCCTGGTCCTACAATGAGCAGTTCTTC.

Only a few counts were recorded for this clone. The CDR3 region has the DNA TGTGCCACCAGCTTATCCGGTCTCGGGAGCAATCAGCCCCAGCATTTT. Translation gives CATSLSGLGSNQPQHF. V gene TRBV15 combines with J gene TRBJ1-5; D not resolved. Germline V gives CDR1 LNHNV, CDR2 YYDKDF (reference sequence). The CDR3 sequence is 16 residues long. The V end lost 5 bases, the J end lost 1 base, and 15 bases lay between the germline ends.

In this sample, this clone turned up a few times. This chain connects TRBV5-1 to TRBJ2-5; D unresolved. CDR3 length equals 12 residues. Germline assignment: CDR1 SGHRS and CDR2 YFSETQ. V was trimmed by 1 base and J by 2 bases, leaving 3 bases between them. The CDR3 nucleotides are TGCGCCAGCAGCTTGTCGCAAGAGACCCAGTACTTC. Its protein product is CASSLSQETQYF.

The chain couples TRBV30 to TRBJ2-1, with a possible D match to TRBD1 (6 bases). The germline gives CDR1 GTSNPN, CDR2 SVGIG (reference sequence). V shed 1 base and J shed 7 bases, with 20 bases lying between them. CDR3 length: 16 residues. The CDR3 bases are TGTGCCTGGAGTGGGGGATACAACAGGGAATTGAATGAGCAGTTCTTC. Translation: CAWSGGYNRELNEQFF.

The V gene is TRBV18, the J gene TRBJ2-7; possibly TRBD1 for D (5 bases). V was clipped by 4 bases and J by 2 bases, with 12 bases between them. This CDR3 region has 14 residues. CDR1 is KGHSH, CDR2 LQKENI, per germline. CDR3 nucleotides: TGTGCCAGCTCACAGGAGACACAGGCCTACGAGCAGTACTTC. Protein product: CASSQETQAYEQYF.

This chain uses TRBV4-2 with TRBJ1-4; 8 positions match TRBD1. The V segment lost 2 bases and the J segment 4 bases; nucleotides outside the gene matches: 6. From germline, CDR1 is LGHNA and CDR2 YNFKEQ. The CDR3 spans 16 residues. CDR3 nucleotide sequence: TGTGCCAGCAGCCAACCTCCGGGACAGGTTAATGAAAAACTGTTTTTT. Translation: CASSQPPGQVNEKLFF.

V and J are TRBV6-5 and TRBJ2-3; D possibly corresponds to TRBD1 (6 bases). Germline CDR1 and CDR2: MNHEY and SVGAGI. This CDR3 is 16 amino acids long. Trimming left V 6 bases short and J 4 bases short, with 20 bases between. For the CDR3, the DNA is TGTGCCAGCAGCTACAACAGGGTTCCACCGTCAGATACGCAGTATTTT. Protein sequence: CASSYNRVPPSDTQYF.

This clone was detected a few times. The chain has TRBV4-1 and TRBJ2-5, with TRBD2 identical over 10 bases. The germline gives CDR1 MGHRA, CDR2 YSYEKL. CDR3 length equals 15 residues. V trimming: 0 bases; J trimming: 3 bases; junction bases outside the gene matches: 1. The CDR3: CASSQEGLAKETQYF. As DNA, the CDR3 is TGCGCCAGCAGCCAAGAGGGACTAGCGAAAGAGACCCAGTACTTC.

In this sample, this clone turned up once. V gene TRBV15 combines with J gene TRBJ2-7; no firm D call. Trimming left V 3 bases short and J 1 base short, with 7 bases between. The germline gives CDR1 LNHNV, CDR2 YYDKDF (reference sequence). The CDR3 extends over 13 amino acids. CDR3 DNA: TGTGCCACCAGCAGGAGTAATTCCTACGAGCAGTACTTC. Amino acids: CATSRSNSYEQYF.

The chain links TRBV15 to TRBJ1-1; D unresolved. The germline V gene has CDR1 LNHNV and CDR2 YYDKDF (reference sequence). The CDR3 length is 16 residues. Between the trimmed V and J ends, which lost 0 bases and 2 bases, there was a span of 13 bases. The CDR3 protein is CATSRDQRRENTEAFF. CDR3 DNA: TGTGCCACCAGCAGAGATCAACGACGGGAAAACACTGAAGCTTTCTTT.

The chain links TRBV19 to TRBJ2-1; D unclear. The length of the CDR3 is 12 residues. V gave up 5 bases and J gave up 9 bases, with 11 bases separating them. The germline CDR1 and CDR2 sequences are LNHDA and SQIVND (reference sequence). The CDR3 DNA follows: TGTGCCAGTAGTCGCCCCCTCGGTGAGCAGTTCTTC. This gives the protein CASSRPLGEQFF.

The rearrangement uses TRBV18 and TRBJ2-4; 8 nucleotides line up with TRBD2. This CDR3 comprises 17 residues. Trimming at V came to 3 bases and at J to 1 base, leaving 8 bases not matched to a gene. Looked up from germline, CDR1 is KGHSH and CDR2 is LQKENI. The CDR3 DNA sequence: TGTGCCAGCTCACCGTTGCCGGGAGGGTTCGCCAAAAACATTCAGTACTTC. Protein: CASSPLPGGFAKNIQYF.

The chain couples TRBV11-2 to TRBJ1-1; no clear D. V was clipped by 1 base and J by 6 bases, with 9 bases between them. Germline CDR1 reads SGHAT; CDR2 reads FQNNGV. The CDR3 length is 13 residues. In DNA form, the CDR3 reads TGTGCCAGCAGCTTAGTGTTCGGCGCTGAAGCTTTCTTT. Encoded protein: CASSLVFGAEAFF. Variable domain in full (rest from reference TRBV11-2 and TRBJ1-1): EAGVAQSPRYKIIEKRQSVAFWCNPISGHATLYWYQQILGQGPKLLIQFQNNGVVDDSQLPKDRFSAERLKGVDSTLKIQPAKLEDSAVYLCASSLVFGAEAFFGQGTRLTVV.

This clone showed up just once. This rearrangement joins TRBV6-1 to TRBJ1-5; a weak D match, TRBD1 (5 bases). V lost 5 bases and J 7 bases, leaving 12 bases between the germline ends. Germline CDR1 is MNHNS and CDR2 is SASEGT. The CDR3 totals 13 residues. DNA of the CDR3: TGTGCCAGCAGTACCCGGGACCTCCAGCCCCAGCATTTT. This encodes CASSTRDLQPQHF.

This clone was recorded only once. The chain has TRBV28 and TRBJ1-2; 7 positions agree with TRBD1. The V segment lost 6 bases and the J segment 8 bases; nucleotides outside the gene matches: 15. The CDR3 covers 15 residues. The V gene's germline CDR1 is MDHEN and CDR2 SYDVKM. Here the CDR3 reads CASRRRDRPTEGYTF. The CDR3 coding sequence is TGTGCCAGCAGACGTCGGGACAGACCTACAGAAGGCTACACCTTC.

In its sample, this clone was seen a few times. The V gene is TRBV5-6, the J gene TRBJ2-5; 13 positions agree with TRBD2. The germline CDR1 and CDR2 sequences are SGHDT and YYEEEE. J lost 5 bases, V lost 2 bases, and 3 bases had no gene match. The CDR3 is 15 residues long. CDR3 in DNA: TGTGCCAGCAGCTTCGGACTAGCGGGAGTGGAGACCCAGTACTTC. As protein: CASSFGLAGVETQYF.

This clone was seen a handful of times. This chain joins TRBV13 and TRBJ2-1; tentative D call: TRBD1 (6 bases). Germline assignment: CDR1 PRHDT and CDR2 FYEKMQ (reference sequence). The length of the CDR3 is 15 residues. V lost 2 bases to trimming and J lost 2 bases, with 10 bases between them. Here the CDR3 reads CASSLQQGPYNEQFF. CDR3 sequence (DNA): TGTGCCAGCAGCTTACAGCAGGGGCCCTACAATGAGCAGTTCTTC. The full variable domain, its missing parts supplied by reference TRBV13 and TRBJ2-1, is AAGVIQSPRHLIKEKRETATLKCYPIPRHDTVYWYQQGPGQDPQFLISFYEKMQSDKGSIPDRFSAQQFSDYHSELNMSSLELGDSALYFCASSLQQGPYNEQFFGPGTRLTVL.